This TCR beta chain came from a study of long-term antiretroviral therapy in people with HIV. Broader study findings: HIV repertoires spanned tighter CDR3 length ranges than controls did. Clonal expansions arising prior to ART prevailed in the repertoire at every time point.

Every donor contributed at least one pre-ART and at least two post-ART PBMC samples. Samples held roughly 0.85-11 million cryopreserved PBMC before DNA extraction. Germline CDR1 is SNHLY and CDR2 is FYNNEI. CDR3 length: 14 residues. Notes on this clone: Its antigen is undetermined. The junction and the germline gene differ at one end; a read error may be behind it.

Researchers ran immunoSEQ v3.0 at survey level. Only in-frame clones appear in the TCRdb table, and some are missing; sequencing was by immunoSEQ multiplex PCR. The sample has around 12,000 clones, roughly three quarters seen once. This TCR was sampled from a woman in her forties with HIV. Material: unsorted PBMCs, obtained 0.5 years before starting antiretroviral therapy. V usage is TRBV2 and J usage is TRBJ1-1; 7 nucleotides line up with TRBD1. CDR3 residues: CATSAGRGNNEAFF. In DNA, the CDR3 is TGTGCCACCTCCGCGGGCAGGGGGAACAATGAAGCTTTCTTT. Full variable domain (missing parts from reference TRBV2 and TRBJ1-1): EPEVTQTPSHQVTQMGQEVILRCVPISNHLYFYWYRQILGQKVEFLVSFYNNEISEKSEIFDDQFSVERPDGSNFTLKIRSTKLEDSAMYFCATSAGRGNNEAFFGQGTRLTVV.